Below are 20 T cell receptor beta chains sequenced from a single sample in a study of early T cells in non-severe SARS-CoV-2 infection. Via MiXCR, TCRdb re-called the 5' RACE reads, giving one row per CDR3 protein. The sample shows some 57,000 distinct CDR3 sequences, around 12% of them seen only once. The sequenced sample consisted of whole blood. The receptor source for this set is an adult who was a healthcare worker with PCR-confirmed SARS-CoV-2 infection or an uninfected control (not recorded which).

This clonotype has at least ten counts. This chain uses TRBV12-3 or TRBV12-4 with TRBJ2-2; 8 bases match TRBD2. V dropped 7 bases and J dropped 1; count of bases not matched to a gene: 8. This CDR3 has 16 residues. CDR3 loop: CASTLLSGGNTGELFF. The CDR3 DNA sequence: TGTGCCAGCACCTTACTCAGCGGGGGGAACACCGGGGAGCTGTTTTTT.

This clonotype was observed at least ten times. V gene TRBV20-1 combines with J gene TRBJ2-1, with D maybe TRBD2 (6 bases). The CDR3 covers 14 residues. Trimming left V 1 base short and J 6 bases short, with 13 bases between. The germline V gene has CDR1 DFQATT and CDR2 SNEGSKA (reference sequence). The CDR3 protein is CSARVPRRGNEQFF. CDR3 DNA sequence: TGCAGTGCTAGAGTGCCACGGCGGGGCAATGAGCAGTTCTTC.

The chain links TRBV29-1 to TRBJ2-7; D could derive from TRBD1 or TRBD2 (6 bases each). CDR3 size: 12 residues. CDR1 and CDR2 from the germline V gene are SQVTM and ANQGSEA. V lost 4 bases and J 6 bases, leaving 13 bases between the germline ends. CDR3 amino acids: CSVVAGGSEQYF. The CDR3 DNA sequence: TGCAGCGTTGTGGCCGGGGGCTCCGAGCAGTACTTC.

The chain combines TRBV4-2 with TRBJ2-7, with TRBD2 matching 7 bases. With 0 bases clipped from V and 3 bases from J, the junction kept 5 bases outside the gene matches. Germline CDR1 and CDR2: LGHNA and YNFKEQ. The CDR3 loop spans 15 amino acids. CDR3 bases: TGTGCCAGCAGCCAAGAGGTGGCGGGGGACTACGAGCAGTACTTC. Translation gives CASSQEVAGDYEQYF.

This chain joins TRBV18 and TRBJ2-3; a possible D gene is TRBD1 (5 bases). V lost 5 bases and J lost 5, with 14 bases in between. Germline CDR1 is KGHSH and CDR2 is LQKENI. This CDR3 comprises 14 residues. In DNA form, the CDR3 reads TGTGCCAGCTCATCCGACTCCCAGGGAGATACGCAGTATTTT. Its translation: CASSSDSQGDTQYF. Full variable domain (missing parts from reference TRBV18 and TRBJ2-3): NAGVMQNPRHLVRRRGQEARLRCSPMKGHSHVYWYRQLPEEGLKFMVYLQKENIIDESGMPKERFSAEFPKEGPSILRIQQVVRGDSAAYFCASSSDSQGDTQYFGPGTRLTVL.

This clonotype was recorded many times. This chain links TRBV11-2 with TRBJ1-1; tentatively, D is TRBD1 (6 bases). This CDR3 contains 12 residues. The germline gives CDR1 SGHAT, CDR2 FQNNGV. With 6 bases removed from V and 7 bases from J, the gap between germline ends came to 12 bases. The CDR3 DNA sequence: TGTGCCAGCAGACAACAGGGCCGTGAAGCTTTCTTT. This codes for CASRQQGREAFF.

This clonotype was counted many times. The V gene is TRBV10-3, the J gene TRBJ2-7; D remains ambiguous. The germline V gene has CDR1 ENHRY and CDR2 SYGVKD. The CDR3 totals 16 residues. V was cut by 2 bases and J by 0 bases, with 14 bases left in between. The CDR3 DNA reads as TGTGCCATCAGTGAGGACCGCCACTCAAGCTCCTACGAGCAGTACTTC. It encodes CAISEDRHSSSYEQYF.

V gene TRBV4-3 combines with J gene TRBJ2-7; either TRBD1 or TRBD2 may fit D (5 bases each). The CDR3 is 13 residues long. V was shortened by 8 bases and J by 4 bases, with 15 bases between the two germline ends. Germline CDR1 and CDR2: LGHNA and YSLEER. The CDR3, as DNA: TGCGCCAGCGCCCCGGGACGGGGATACGAGCAGTACTTC. The encoded protein is CASAPGRGYEQYF.

This clonotype was recorded many times. The chain is built from TRBV6-5 and TRBJ1-6, with TRBD1 as a possible D gene (6 bases). The CDR3 totals 13 residues. The V gene's germline CDR1 is MNHEY and CDR2 SVGAGI. V was cut by 4 bases and J by 10 bases, with 11 bases left in between. CDR3 nucleotide sequence: TGTGCCAGCAGTTTGGGGGCTGGATCACCCCTCCACTTT. Translating gives CASSLGAGSPLHF.

This clonotype was seen more than once but under ten times. This chain joins TRBV2 and TRBJ2-7; TRBD2 is a possible D gene (5 bases). The germline V and J ends were trimmed by 8 bases and 3 bases, with 14 bases remaining between them. The germline V gene encodes CDR1 SNHLY and CDR2 FYNNEI. This CDR3 region has 13 residues. CDR3 sequence: CASGGDYLYEQYF. For the CDR3, the DNA is TGTGCCAGCGGTGGCGACTACCTCTACGAGCAGTACTTC.

This clonotype was picked up one time. The chain uses TRBV6-5 and TRBJ2-3; D is possibly TRBD1 (5 bases). The length of the CDR3 is 15 residues. The ends were cut back, 6 bases at V and 2 bases at J, with 15 bases in the middle. From germline, CDR1 is MNHEY and CDR2 SVGAGI. CDR3 sequence reads: CASSPADSHTDTQYF. The DNA of the CDR3 is TGTGCCAGCAGCCCCGCCGACAGCCACACAGATACGCAGTATTTT.

This clonotype was seen a handful of times. The V gene is TRBV21-1, the J gene TRBJ1-4; TRBD1, the table's D call, was not compared with the DNA. TRBV21-1 is a pseudogene segment. The CDR3 extends over 14 amino acids. As DNA, the CDR3 is TGTGCCAGCATTCCGGGGCAGGGACGGGAAAAACTGTTTTTT. Encoded protein: CASIPGQGREKLFF.

Ten or more counts support this clonotype. The chain carries TRBV6-5 and TRBJ2-7, with D unresolved. V was trimmed by 6 bases and J by 0 bases, leaving 15 bases between them. This CDR3 region has 15 residues. CDR1 and CDR2 (germline): MNHEY, SVGAGI. CDR3 region: CASRVSGVGSYEQYF. The CDR3 DNA is TGTGCCAGCAGAGTCTCTGGGGTAGGCTCCTACGAGCAGTACTTC.

This clonotype has only a few counts. The J gene is TRBJ2-3, the V gene TRBV20-1; the D gene is possibly TRBD2 (6 bases). The CDR3 runs to 12 residues. Trimming removed 5 bases from V and 14 bases from J, with 20 bases in between. Germline V gene data show CDR1 as DFQATT and CDR2 as SNEGSKA (reference sequence). This CDR3 reads CSAFQLGLYGYF. In DNA form, the CDR3 reads TGCAGTGCTTTTCAGCTGGGACTGTACGGGTATTTT.

This clonotype was recorded at least ten times. CDR3 protein: CASSPLAGGTDTQYF. CDR3 DNA sequence: TGTGCCAGCAGCCCCCTAGCGGGGGGGACTGATACGCAGTATTTT. The V gene is TRBV14, the J gene TRBJ2-3; TRBD2 aligns across 12 bases. The germline V gene encodes CDR1 SGHDN and CDR2 FVKESK. The CDR3 length is 15 residues. The V segment lost 4 bases and the J segment 6 bases; nucleotides outside the gene matches: 5.

This rearrangement joins TRBV30 to TRBJ2-6, with unresolved D. V dropped 3 bases and J dropped 0 bases, with 15 bases sitting between them. The CDR3 is 17 residues long. CDR1 and CDR2 (germline): GTSNPN, SVGIG (reference sequence). The CDR3 DNA is TGTGCCTGGAGGCCGGCTGCAAAAATCTCTGGGGCCAACGTCCTGACTTTC. Its translation is CAWRPAAKISGANVLTF.

The V call is TRBV28, the J call TRBJ1-5, with a possible D match to TRBD1 (6 bases). CDR3 size: 15 residues. From germline, CDR1 is MDHEN and CDR2 SYDVKM. V was cut by 4 bases and J by 2 bases, with 12 bases left in between. CDR3 sequence (DNA): TGTGCCAGCAGTTACGGGACACACGGCAATCAGCCCCAGCATTTT. Residues: CASSYGTHGNQPQHF.

The sample holds a few counts of this clonotype. The chain links TRBV12-3 or TRBV12-4 to TRBJ1-1; D not resolved. The ends were cut back, 5 bases at V and 5 bases at J, with 9 bases in the middle. The CDR3 covers 12 residues. This CDR3 is CASSVKRTEAFF. The CDR3 DNA sequence: TGTGCCAGCAGTGTGAAGAGGACTGAAGCTTTCTTT.

This chain connects TRBV20-1 to TRBJ2-3; D unclear. V was cut by 0 bases and J by 6 bases, with 7 bases left in between. The CDR3 runs 12 residues. The germline gives CDR1 DFQATT, CDR2 SNEGSKA (reference sequence). The CDR3 spells CSARDHGDTQYF. As DNA, the CDR3 is TGCAGTGCTAGAGATCACGGTGATACGCAGTATTTT.

This clonotype was recorded a few times. The CDR3 spells CASSQRTGEMNTEAFF. In DNA form, the CDR3 reads TGTGCCAGCAGTCAAAGGACAGGGGAGATGAACACTGAAGCTTTCTTT. The chain is built from TRBV12-3 or TRBV12-4 and TRBJ1-1; 9 bases match TRBD1. The ends lost 5 bases at V and 0 bases at J; junction bases unmatched: 7. The CDR3 extends over 16 amino acids.